The TCR beta chain under discussion was sequenced for a study of blood T cell repertoires in COVID-19 (dated by TCRdb to 2020 to 2021). For the wider study: Samples covering the acute and convalescent phases of COVID-19 were provided by collaborators in the United States, Italy and Spain. The material from the prospective study consisted of cDNA or gDNA derived from T cells, B-cell-depleted T cells, or PBMCs. Subjects who had been exposed to COVID-19, were actively infected with it, or had recovered from it provided the deeply sampled blood TCRbeta repertoires that made up the dataset. The repertoires were released in a freely available public database meant as a resource for research on the immune response to SARS-CoV-2. The samples were drawn from the first 160 participants of the ongoing ImmuneRACE study and from roughly 1,300 subjects provided by 6 global collaborators. Sample metadata almost always included a de-identified subject ID, COVID-19 status, age in years and sex. Where available, HLA class I and class II types were taken from metadata supplied by the sample provider and were not determined by assay-based typing.

The immunoSEQ Assay, a bias-controlled multiplex PCR, was used to amplify TCRbeta CDR3 regions from genomic DNA. The authors' analysis ran thus. The number of nucleated cells in each sample was estimated from the amplification of reference gene primers within the assay. To quantify the absolute abundance of each unique TCRbeta CDR3 rearrangement, sequence reads were collapsed and filtered. Productive Simpson clonality was computed per sample as the square root of Simpson's diversity index over productive rearrangements. The clones in this table, taken by TCRdb from immuneACCESS, are in-frame only. Not every clone is retained; where verified, under half of the shortfall comes from an unresolved V gene, and the cause of the rest is unknown. That table furnishes V, J and clone size, whereas the DNA furnished D and trimming. The sample includes under 250,000 clones, with approximately 82% observed a single time. In total, the top ten clones hold approximately 4% of the sample.

In regard to this clone: Its cognate antigen has yet to be identified. Base quality data are lacking; no much larger clone is found one base away.

Overall study outcomes, separate from this receptor: Clinical and demographic metadata were provided uncurated, with the amount varying by source and participant.

Here V drops 1 base and J drops 9 bases, and the junction holds 3 bases not matched to any gene. Based on the germline V gene, the CDR1 and CDR2 sequences are SGHAT and FQNNGV. The CDR3 contains 14 residues, cysteine and phenylalanine counted. Just the 42-base CDR3 DNA is kept, in frame starting at base 1. Each collaborating institution followed its own protocols to collect whole blood in K2EDTA tubes. For TCRbeta analysis, collaborator samples were shipped as frozen whole blood, as isolated PBMCs, or as DNA extracted from either sample type. The sequence was obtained from an elderly woman with acute or convalescent COVID-19. The chain employs TRBV11-2 and TRBJ1-6; 7 nucleotides in the junction match TRBD1. Sample: peripheral blood. The DNA reads as follows: TGTGCCAGCAGCTTAGTGACAGGGTCTTCACCCCTCCACTTT. Its amino acids are CASSLVTGSSPLHF.